This entry describes one T cell receptor (beta chain). The sample holds one count of this clone. Its antigen target is currently unknown. One base away there is no much larger clone; base qualities are not given. The CDR3 regions of human TCRbeta chains were subjected to immunosequencing. On the study's bioinformatics: Repertoire TCRs were matched against a reference library of SARS-CoV-2-specific TCRs generated with the MIRA antigen-specificity platform. Breadth was defined as the fraction of unique TCRs that were SARS-CoV-2-associated, and depth was defined as the fraction of total T cells that were SARS-CoV-2-associated. Using the MIRA data, every spike-specific TCR was mapped to the spike region that the TCR reacted to and assigned to either a CD4 or a CD8 class. Log10-transformed breadth and depth values were compared by one-way ANOVA with Sidak's multiple comparisons tests. Entries here come from immuneACCESS through TCRdb and include only in-frame sequences with V and J called. Some clones fail to appear in such tables; in the studies checked, an unresolved V gene covers under half of the shortfall, and the cause of the remainder is unknown. V and J calls and clone size follow that table, whereas D and trimming were derived from the DNA. Here the sample has more than 110,000 clones; over 90% occur a single time. The ten largest account for around 3.3% of the sample.

The label giving this sample's time point can be read as: about 28 days (+/-7) after the second vaccine dose. AZD1222 recipients whose second dose came at about 4 weeks and those whose second dose came at about 12 weeks were combined into one group, since spike-specific TCR depth and breadth did not differ between the two schedules. Vaccinee samples were obtained from the UK trials COV001 and COV002, which included a single-blind randomized controlled phase 2/3 trial of AZD1222 (ChAdOx1 nCoV-19) in healthy adults. For TCRbeta chain sequencing, PBMC samples from trial participants were taken at day 0 and at day 28 after the second dose. The sample is drawn from a study of T cell responses to AZD1222 COVID-19 vaccine (dated by TCRdb to the early 2020s). Background for the entire study: TCR sequencing was performed for 230 to 250 trial participants, of whom around 210 were given two doses of AZD1222 and some 25 were given two doses of MenACWY control vaccine. Trial participants were enrolled by age into subgroups of 18-55, 56-69 and 70-plus years, and around 150, 29 and 61 TCR-sequenced participants, respectively, were included in these subgroups.

From the germline V gene, CDR1 is MDHEN and CDR2 is SYDVKM. The cysteine opens and the phenylalanine closes a CDR3 of 13 amino acids. CDR3 DNA is the only sequence kept; it has 39 bases, read in frame from the first base. V is clipped by 3 bases and J by 1 base, and the sequence between their germline boundaries is 7 bases long. Points the paper makes about the study in general: Conclusions about previously exposed vaccinees are limited because only a handful of AZD1222 recipients were SARS-CoV-2 seropositive at baseline. The whole spike protein was spanned by vaccine-associated CD4 TCRs, and dominant responses were seen in regions 160-218 and 743-854. In the small 56-69-year group, the increase in depth fell short of significance, most likely because of low power. A significant rise in spike-specific TCR breadth and depth was observed after two AZD1222 doses relative to day 0 and relative to MenACWY recipients. Because no day 14 peak-response samples were available, repertoires were characterized only after the peak T cell response. Reportedly, close to half of the unique spike-specific TCRs recognized epitopes lying outside the regions that are mutated in the B.1.351 and B.1.1.7 variants. Participants were mostly white British and included more females than males, and it was suggested by the authors that clonal diversity may have been underestimated.

The V and J genes are TRBV28 and TRBJ2-7; no D segment can be confidently identified. The sequences come from peripheral blood, collected 28 days after the second AZD1222 dose. The receptor was derived from an adult who received the AZD1222 COVID-19 vaccine. Read as DNA, the sequence is TGTGCCAGCAGTTTCGGCAGTTCCTACGAGCAGTACTTC. Its protein reads: CASSFGSSYEQYF.